The 16 T cell receptor beta chains below all came from one sample that was sequenced in a study of blood T cell repertoires in COVID-19. Some clones are missing from TCRdb's copy, which holds only in-frame ones; the method was immunoSEQ multiplex PCR. The sample gives some 200,000 clones, roughly 94% of which show up once; 0.6% to 0.8% is in the top ten. The sample was peripheral blood. The origin of the receptors is a man aged 25-40 years with COVID-19, enrolled during active disease.

The count of this clone is one. V and J are TRBV2 and TRBJ2-5; D perhaps matches TRBD2 (6 bases). The CDR3 totals 14 residues. V lost 1 base to trimming and J lost 4 bases, with 10 bases between them. Germline assignment: CDR1 SNHLY and CDR2 FYNNEI. CDR3 region: CASSEGVSGETQYF. CDR3 coding DNA: TGTGCCAGCAGTGAAGGGGTTAGCGGAGAGACCCAGTACTTC.

This chain joins TRBV20-1 and TRBJ1-2; TRBD1 agrees at 7 bases. With V trimmed by 6 bases and J by 5 bases, 3 bases remained unmatched. This CDR3 comprises 11 residues. From germline, CDR1 is DFQATT and CDR2 SNEGSKA (reference sequence). The CDR3 DNA sequence: TGCAGTGCGACAGGGCCTTATGGCTACACCTTC. This sequence encodes CSATGPYGYTF.

This clone appeared a single time. The chain recombines TRBV5-6 with TRBJ1-6, with D hard to call. The CDR3 is made up of 15 amino acids. Deletions cut 0 bases from V and 7 bases from J, with 11 bases between. Germline CDR1 and CDR2: SGHDT and YYEEEE. The CDR3 here is CASSLVSPKNSPLHF. In DNA, the CDR3 is TGTGCCAGCAGCTTGGTTAGTCCGAAAAATTCACCCCTCCACTTT.

This chain uses TRBV5-4 with TRBJ2-1; 9 bases align to TRBD2. The CDR3 is 15 residues long. CDR1 is SGHNT, CDR2 YYREEE, per germline (reference sequence). The ends lost 2 bases at V and 2 bases at J; junction bases unmatched: 2. Written as DNA, the CDR3 is TGTGCCAGCAGCTTTAAGCGGGGGGCCTACAATGAGCAGTTCTTC. Protein sequence: CASSFKRGAYNEQFF.

V and J are TRBV6-1 and TRBJ1-1; D is perhaps TRBD1 (6 bases). V lost 3 bases and J 1 base, leaving 15 bases between the germline ends. Germline V CDR1 and CDR2: MNHNS, SASEGT. The CDR3 consists of 16 residues. CDR3 loop: CASSEGAFTGNTEAFF. The CDR3 DNA follows: TGTGCCAGCAGTGAGGGGGCCTTTACAGGGAACACTGAAGCTTTCTTT.

The chain is built from TRBV4-2 and TRBJ1-5; a possible D gene is TRBD1 (6 bases). The CDR3 is made up of 16 amino acids. Germline V gene data show CDR1 as LGHNA and CDR2 as YNFKEQ. V was clipped by 1 base and J by 3 bases, with 13 bases between them. DNA of the CDR3: TGTGCCAGCAGCCAAGTGGCAGGGGCCGACAATCAGCCCCAGCATTTT. Its protein product is CASSQVAGADNQPQHF.

The chain joins TRBV7-9 to TRBJ1-4; possibly TRBD1 for D (5 bases). CDR1 is SEHNR and CDR2 is FQNEAQ in the germline V gene (reference sequence). V dropped 1 base and J dropped 5 bases, with 11 bases sitting between them. The CDR3 length is 15 residues. The CDR3 protein is CASSLVGASNEKLFF. In DNA, the CDR3 is TGTGCCAGCAGCTTAGTAGGGGCCTCCAATGAAAAACTGTTTTTT.

This chain connects TRBV5-6 to TRBJ1-1; D gene ambiguous. Trimming pared 0 bases from V and 8 bases from J, leaving 14 bases between. Germline V gives CDR1 SGHDT, CDR2 YYEEEE. The CDR3 sequence is 14 residues long. This CDR3 reads CASSLARTGIEAFF. The DNA of the CDR3 is TGTGCCAGCAGCTTGGCCAGGACTGGGATAGAAGCTTTCTTT.

The V call is TRBV12-3 or TRBV12-4, the J call TRBJ2-7; 8 bases map to TRBD2. The CDR3 covers 12 residues. Unmatched junction bases numbered 2, after V lost 3 bases and J lost 7 bases. DNA of the CDR3: TGTGCCAGCAGTTTCGGGGGGGAGGAGCAGTACTTC. It encodes CASSFGGEEQYF.

The gene calls are TRBV5-1 and TRBJ1-2, with TRBD1 matching 8 bases. Trimming cost V 2 bases and J 2 bases; bases outside gene matches: 5. The germline V gene encodes CDR1 SGHRS and CDR2 YFSETQ. CDR3 length: 15 residues. The CDR3 is CASSLSRTGNYGYTF. The DNA for the CDR3 is TGCGCCAGCAGCTTAAGCCGGACAGGGAACTATGGCTACACCTTC.

The chain recombines TRBV20-1 with TRBJ2-1, with D maybe TRBD2 (6 bases). The CDR3 spans 11 residues. Trimming shortened V by 1 base and J by 10 bases, and 8 bases separated the two germline ends. Per the germline V gene, CDR1 is DFQATT and CDR2 is SNEGSKA (reference sequence). CDR3 in DNA: TGCAGTGCTAGAGGGACTAACGAGCAGTTCTTC. This sequence encodes CSARGTNEQFF.

The CDR3 here is CASSLGDRGYEQYF. The CDR3 nucleotides are TGTGCCAGCAGCTTGGGAGACAGGGGGTACGAGCAGTACTTC. The chain is built from TRBV5-4 and TRBJ2-7, with TRBD1 matching 9 bases. The CDR3 has 14 residues. From germline, CDR1 is SGHNT and CDR2 YYREEE (reference sequence). After removal of 0 bases from V and 4 bases from J, the junction contained 2 bases not matched to a gene.

This chain uses TRBV3-1 (or the pseudogene TRBV3-2) with TRBJ2-6; tentatively, D is TRBD1 (6 bases). Germline CDR1 reads LGHDT; CDR2 reads YNNKEL (reference sequence). The V and J ends lost 10 bases and 2 bases respectively, with 6 bases between them. The CDR3 runs to 12 residues. The CDR3: CATGAGANVLTF. The CDR3 DNA reads as TGTGCCACAGGGGCTGGGGCCAACGTCCTGACTTTC.

This clone was picked up one time. The chain employs TRBV19 and TRBJ2-3; D ambiguous. Germline-derived CDR1 and CDR2 are LNHDA and SQIVND (reference sequence). V was cut by 5 bases and J by 4 bases, with 7 bases left in between. The CDR3 has 12 residues. The CDR3 DNA is TGTGCCAGTAGTCCCCAGGCAGATACGCAGTATTTT. This gives the protein CASSPQADTQYF.

The chain links TRBV6-6 to TRBJ1-5; D may be TRBD1 (5 bases). The CDR3 is 13 residues long. V was cut by 10 bases and J by 1 base, with 11 bases left in between. Germline CDR1 reads MNHNY; CDR2 reads SVGAGI (reference sequence). CDR3 residues: CATQGWSNQPQHF. Here the CDR3 DNA reads TGTGCCACCCAGGGTTGGAGCAATCAGCCCCAGCATTTT.

The CDR3 DNA is TGTGCCAGCAGTGAAAATTCCGGGGGTACAGGGGACTCACCCCTCCACTTT. Its translation: CASSENSGGTGDSPLHF. The chain employs TRBV6-1 and TRBJ1-6; 7 positions agree with TRBD1. With 2 bases clipped from V and 10 bases from J, the junction kept 14 bases outside the gene matches. The germline CDR1 and CDR2 sequences are MNHNS and SASEGT. The CDR3 consists of 17 residues.